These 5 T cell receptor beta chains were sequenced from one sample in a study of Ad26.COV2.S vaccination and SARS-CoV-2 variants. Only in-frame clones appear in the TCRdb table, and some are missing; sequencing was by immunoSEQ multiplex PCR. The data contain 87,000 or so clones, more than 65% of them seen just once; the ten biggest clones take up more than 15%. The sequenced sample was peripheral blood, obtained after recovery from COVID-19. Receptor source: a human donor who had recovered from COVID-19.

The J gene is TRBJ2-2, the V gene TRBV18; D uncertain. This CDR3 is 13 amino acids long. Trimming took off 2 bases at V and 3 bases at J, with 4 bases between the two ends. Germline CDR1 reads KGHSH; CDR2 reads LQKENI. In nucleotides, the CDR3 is TGTGCCAGCTCACCAGTGGACACCGGGGAGCTGTTTTTT. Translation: CASSPVDTGELFF.

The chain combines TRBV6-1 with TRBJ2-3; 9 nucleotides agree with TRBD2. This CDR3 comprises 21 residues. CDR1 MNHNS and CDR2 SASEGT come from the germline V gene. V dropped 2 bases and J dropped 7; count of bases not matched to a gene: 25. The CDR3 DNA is TGTGCCAGCAGTGAAAGAGGGGGACTAGCACCTTTACTGGCCGGGTTGCATACGCAGTATTTT. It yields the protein CASSERGGLAPLLAGLHTQYF.

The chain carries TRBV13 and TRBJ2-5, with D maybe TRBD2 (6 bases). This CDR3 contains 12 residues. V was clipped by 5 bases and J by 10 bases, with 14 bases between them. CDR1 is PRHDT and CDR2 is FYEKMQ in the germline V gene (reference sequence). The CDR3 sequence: CASSTTDGGQYF. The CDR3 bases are TGTGCCAGCAGCACAACAGACGGGGGCCAGTACTTC.

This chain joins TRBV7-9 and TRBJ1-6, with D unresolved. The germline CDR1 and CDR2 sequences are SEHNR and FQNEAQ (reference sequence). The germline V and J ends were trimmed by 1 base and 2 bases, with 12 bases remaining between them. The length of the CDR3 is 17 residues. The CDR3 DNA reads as TGTGCCAGCAGCTTAGTCGTGGCAGCGCCCTATAATTCACCCCTCCACTTT. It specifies CASSLVVAAPYNSPLHF.

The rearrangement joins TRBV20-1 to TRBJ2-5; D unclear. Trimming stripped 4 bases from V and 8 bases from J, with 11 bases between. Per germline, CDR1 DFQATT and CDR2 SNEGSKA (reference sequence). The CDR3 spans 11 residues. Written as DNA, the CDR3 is TGCAGTGCTAAATCCGGTGTAACCCAGTACTTC. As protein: CSAKSGVTQYF.